Shown below are 20 T cell receptor beta chains from a single sample sequenced in a study of shared clonotypes between healthy human individuals. The data were produced by immunoSEQ multiplex PCR, yet TCRdb's version contains in-frame clones alone and is incomplete. The sample carries some 1.5 million clones, about 98% recorded once. Specimen: naive CD4+ T cells sorted from blood. As to subset: CD45RA+ positively selected. All receptors derive from a man aged 25 to 40 in good health.

The chain has TRBV27 and TRBJ2-7; no clear D gene. The CDR3 consists of 13 residues. CDR1 and CDR2 from the germline V gene are MNHEY and SMNVEV (reference sequence). Trimming stripped 0 bases from V and 5 bases from J, with 8 bases between. The DNA of the CDR3 is TGTGCCAGCAGTTTATCCCCTTTCCACGAGCAGTACTTC. Translated: CASSLSPFHEQYF.

The CDR3 DNA reads TGTGCCATCAGTGAGTTTAGTGGTACTGGGGCCAACGTCCTGACTTTC. This codes for CAISEFSGTGANVLTF. The chain combines TRBV10-3 with TRBJ2-6; D remains ambiguous. CDR1 is ENHRY, CDR2 SYGVKD, per germline. V dropped 1 base and J dropped 2 bases, with 9 bases sitting between them. The CDR3 length is 16 residues.

J is TRBJ2-1 and V is TRBV28; D is unresolved. The CDR3 is made up of 14 amino acids. Trimming shortened V by 7 bases and J by 3 bases, and 13 bases separated the two germline ends. Germline CDR1 and CDR2: MDHEN and SYDVKM. The CDR3 DNA reads TGTGCCAGCACCTCTTTAGGTAACTACAATGAGCAGTTCTTC. It translates to CASTSLGNYNEQFF.

This chain connects TRBV27 to TRBJ1-1; TRBD1 matches 7 bases. Per the germline V gene, CDR1 is MNHEY and CDR2 is SMNVEV (reference sequence). V lost 4 bases and J lost 4; bases outside the gene matches: 9. This CDR3 region has 15 residues. CDR3 in amino acids: CASSSPRQGVTEAFF. The CDR3 DNA sequence: TGTGCCAGCAGTTCCCCCCGACAGGGTGTCACTGAAGCTTTCTTT.

The V and J genes are TRBV18 and TRBJ2-7; perhaps TRBD1 as D (6 bases). This CDR3 comprises 14 residues. Deletions cut 6 bases from V and 5 bases from J, with 17 bases between. Looked up from germline, CDR1 is KGHSH and CDR2 is LQKENI. The CDR3 region is CASSPTSGDHEQYF. As DNA, the CDR3 is TGTGCCAGCTCTCCAACTTCAGGGGACCACGAGCAGTACTTC. Full variable domain (rest looked up from reference TRBV18 and TRBJ2-7): NAGVMQNPRHLVRRRGQEARLRCSPMKGHSHVYWYRQLPEEGLKFMVYLQKENIIDESGMPKERFSAEFPKEGPSILRIQQVVRGDSAAYFCASSPTSGDHEQYFGPGTRLTVT.

V and J are TRBV9 and TRBJ2-2; no definite D call. Trimming left V 3 bases short and J 4 bases short, with 10 bases between. The CDR3 loop spans 14 amino acids. Germline lookup yields CDR1 SGDLS and CDR2 YYNGEE. Here the CDR3 reads CASSALVGTGELFF. The CDR3 DNA reads TGTGCCAGCAGCGCCCTTGTGGGCACCGGGGAGCTGTTTTTT.

This clone appeared a single time. This sequence joins TRBV4-3 and TRBJ2-3; perhaps D is TRBD1 or TRBD2 (5 bases each). This CDR3 comprises 17 residues. The germline V gene has CDR1 LGHNA and CDR2 YSLEER. V was trimmed by 1 base and J by 2 bases, leaving 16 bases between them. CDR3 bases: TGCGCCAGCAGCCAAGTTGTCGGAGAGGGGTACACAGATACGCAGTATTTT. It codes for CASSQVVGEGYTDTQYF.

The chain couples TRBV15 to TRBJ1-1; no firm D call. The CDR3 length is 14 residues. CDR1 and CDR2 from the germline V gene are LNHNV and YYDKDF (reference sequence). Trimming shortened V by 1 base and J by 5 bases, and 11 bases separated the two germline ends. The CDR3 loop is CATSRGSGSTEAFF. CDR3 DNA: TGTGCCACCAGCAGAGGGTCGGGGAGTACTGAAGCTTTCTTT. Using reference TRBV15 and TRBJ1-1 for the parts outside the CDR3, the full variable domain is DAMVIQNPRYQVTQFGKPVTLSCSQTLNHNVMYWYQQKSSQAPKLLFHYYDKDFNNEADTPDNFQSRRPNTSFCFLDIRSPGLGDTAMYLCATSRGSGSTEAFFGQGTRLTVV.

The chain carries TRBV4-1 and TRBJ1-3; no firm D call. This CDR3 has 15 residues. CDR1 is MGHRA, CDR2 YSYEKL, per germline. Trimming removed 6 bases from V and 0 bases from J, with 12 bases in between. The CDR3 sequence is CASSRIIGSGNTIYF. The DNA for the CDR3 is TGCGCCAGCAGTCGAATTATAGGCTCTGGAAACACCATATATTTT.

This chain uses TRBV27 with TRBJ2-2, with D maybe TRBD2 (6 bases). The V gene's germline CDR1 is MNHEY and CDR2 SMNVEV (reference sequence). With 5 bases removed from V and 1 base from J, the gap between germline ends came to 17 bases. CDR3 size: 17 residues. The CDR3 loop is CASSQKLSGKNTGELFF. The CDR3 nucleotides read TGTGCCAGCAGTCAAAAACTTAGCGGAAAGAACACCGGGGAGCTGTTTTTT.

The rearrangement links TRBV15 to TRBJ2-3; D is perhaps TRBD1 (6 bases). The V gene's germline CDR1 is LNHNV and CDR2 YYDKDF (reference sequence). The CDR3 covers 16 residues. V was clipped by 1 base and J by 3 bases, with 14 bases between them. CDR3 loop: CATSRVRIGGTDTQYF. CDR3 coding DNA: TGTGCCACCAGCAGAGTTCGGATAGGGGGTACAGATACGCAGTATTTT. Based on the CDR3 plus reference TRBV15 and TRBJ2-3, the full variable domain is DAMVIQNPRYQVTQFGKPVTLSCSQTLNHNVMYWYQQKSSQAPKLLFHYYDKDFNNEADTPDNFQSRRPNTSFCFLDIRSPGLGDTAMYLCATSRVRIGGTDTQYFGPGTRLTVL.

The chain employs TRBV14 and TRBJ2-7; 8 bases fit TRBD1. Germline CDR1 SGHDN, CDR2 FVKESK. V lost 4 bases to trimming and J lost 4 bases; unmatched junction nucleotides: 12. The CDR3 covers 16 residues. CDR3 DNA: TGTGCCAGCAGCCCCAATCGGGACAGGCACAAGTACGAGCAGTACTTC. This sequence encodes CASSPNRDRHKYEQYF.

The V call is TRBV28, the J call TRBJ2-7; D ambiguous. The CDR3 sequence is 12 residues long. Trimming left V 3 bases short and J 5 bases short, with 8 bases between. Germline V lookup: CDR1 MDHEN, CDR2 SYDVKM. The CDR3, as DNA: TGTGCCAGCAGTTTCAGCAGTGACGAGCAGTACTTC. It translates to CASSFSSDEQYF.

The V call is TRBV9, the J call TRBJ2-6; no clear D gene. The CDR3 is 15 amino acids. The germline V gene encodes CDR1 SGDLS and CDR2 YYNGEE. V shed 2 bases and J shed 2 bases, with 8 bases lying between them. CDR3 DNA: TGTGCCAGCAGCGTGGGTGTTGCTGGGGCCAACGTCCTGACTTTC. It codes for CASSVGVAGANVLTF.

The V gene is TRBV27, the J gene TRBJ2-5; the D is unclear. The CDR3 runs 16 residues. Looked up from germline, CDR1 is MNHEY and CDR2 is SMNVEV (reference sequence). V lost 6 bases and J lost 4, with 21 bases in between. The CDR3 region has the DNA TGTGCCAGCAGCCACTCCGGGCCAGCAGTCGGAGAGACCCAGTACTTC. Residues: CASSHSGPAVGETQYF.

A single count supports this clone. CDR3 sequence reads: CASRLGQYQETQYF. As DNA, the CDR3 is TGTGCCAGCAGACTCGGACAGTACCAAGAGACCCAGTACTTC. The chain is built from TRBV2 and TRBJ2-5; possibly TRBD1 for D (6 bases). Trimming took off 6 bases at V and 0 bases at J, with 11 bases between the two ends. Germline loops: CDR1 SNHLY, CDR2 FYNNEI. This CDR3 is built from 14 residues.

The rearrangement links TRBV27 to TRBJ1-1, with D possibly matching TRBD1 (5 bases). This CDR3 contains 15 residues. The germline CDR1 and CDR2 sequences are MNHEY and SMNVEV (reference sequence). Deletions cut 6 bases from V and 1 base from J, with 15 bases between. The CDR3 nucleotides read TGTGCCAGCAGACCCGGAGGGGTTAAGAACACTGAAGCTTTCTTT. It is translated as CASRPGGVKNTEAFF.

CDR3 nucleotides: TGTGCCAGCAGCTTGGCCGGACAGATCTCTGGAAACACCATATATTTT. It is translated as CASSLAGQISGNTIYF. This chain connects TRBV5-4 to TRBJ1-3, with D tentatively TRBD1 (6 bases). The V and J ends lost 0 bases and 0 bases respectively, with 10 bases between them. The CDR3 length is 16 residues. The germline gives CDR1 SGHNT, CDR2 YYREEE (reference sequence).

As concerns this clone: The same CDR3 arises from other DNA sequences in this sample as well. V and J are TRBV29-1 and TRBJ2-7; D remains ambiguous. Deletions cut 3 bases from V and 2 bases from J, with 8 bases between. Germline V lookup: CDR1 SQVTM, CDR2 ANQGSEA. This CDR3 region has 12 residues. The CDR3 protein is CSVDAGPYEQYF. As DNA, the CDR3 is TGCAGCGTTGACGCTGGCCCCTACGAGCAGTACTTC.

J is TRBJ1-1 and V is TRBV28; 8 bases line up with TRBD1. The junction had 5 bases not matched to a gene; V was cut back by 6 bases and J by 5 bases. The CDR3 spans 13 residues. Looked up from germline, CDR1 is MDHEN and CDR2 is SYDVKM. CDR3 nucleotides: TGTGCCAGCAGCCCAGGGGGCGGGACTGAAGCTTTCTTT. Protein: CASSPGGGTEAFF. Using reference TRBV28 and TRBJ1-1 for the parts outside the CDR3, the full variable domain is DVKVTQSSRYLVKRTGEKVFLECVQDMDHENMFWYRQDPGLGLRLIYFSYDVKMKEKGDIPEGYSVSREKKERFSLILESASTNQTSMYLCASSPGGGTEAFFGQGTRLTVV.